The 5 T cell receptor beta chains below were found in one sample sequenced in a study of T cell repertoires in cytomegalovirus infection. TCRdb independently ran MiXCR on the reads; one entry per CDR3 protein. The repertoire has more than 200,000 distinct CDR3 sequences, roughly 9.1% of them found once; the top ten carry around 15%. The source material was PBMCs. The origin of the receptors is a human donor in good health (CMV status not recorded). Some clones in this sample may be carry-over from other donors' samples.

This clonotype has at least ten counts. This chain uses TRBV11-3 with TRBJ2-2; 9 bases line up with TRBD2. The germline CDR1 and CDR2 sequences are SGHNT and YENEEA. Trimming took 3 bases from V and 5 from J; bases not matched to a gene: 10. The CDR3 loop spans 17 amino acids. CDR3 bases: TGTGCCAGCAGCTTTACACTCGGACTAGCGTGGACCGGGGAGCTGTTTTTT. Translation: CASSFTLGLAWTGELFF.

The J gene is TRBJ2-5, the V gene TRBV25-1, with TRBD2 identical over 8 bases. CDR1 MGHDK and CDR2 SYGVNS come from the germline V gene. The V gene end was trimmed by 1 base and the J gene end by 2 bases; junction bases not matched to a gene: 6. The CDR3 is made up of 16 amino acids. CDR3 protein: CASSEFKAGAQETQYF. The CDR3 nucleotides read TGTGCCAGCAGTGAATTCAAAGCGGGAGCTCAAGAGACCCAGTACTTC.

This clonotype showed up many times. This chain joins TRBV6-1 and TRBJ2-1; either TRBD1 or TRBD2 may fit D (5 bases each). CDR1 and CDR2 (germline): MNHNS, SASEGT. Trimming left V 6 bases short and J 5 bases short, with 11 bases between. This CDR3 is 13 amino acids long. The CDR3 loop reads CASRGRGHNEQFF. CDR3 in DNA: TGTGCCAGCAGGGGCCGGGGCCACAATGAGCAGTTCTTC.

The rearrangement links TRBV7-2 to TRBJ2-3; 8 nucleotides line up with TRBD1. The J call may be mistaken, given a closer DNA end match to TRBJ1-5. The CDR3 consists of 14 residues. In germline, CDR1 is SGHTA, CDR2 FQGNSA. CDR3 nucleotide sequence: TGTGCCAGCAGCCTCGACAGGGGCACAGATACGCAGCATTTT. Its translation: CASSLDRGTDTQHF.

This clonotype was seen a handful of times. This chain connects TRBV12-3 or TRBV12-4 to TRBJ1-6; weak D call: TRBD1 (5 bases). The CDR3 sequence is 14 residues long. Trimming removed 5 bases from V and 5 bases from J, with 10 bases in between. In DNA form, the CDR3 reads TGTGCCAGCAGTAAAGACAGAAATAATTCACCCCTCCACTTT. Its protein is CASSKDRNNSPLHF.